These 27 T cell receptor beta chains originate from one sample sequenced in a study of CD8+ T cells in alopecia areata. RNA extraction was followed by reverse transcription into cDNA, which acted as the sequencing template. TCRdb's table, derived via immunoSEQ multiplex PCR, lists solely in-frame clones and lacks some. Here the sample spans 70,000 or so clones, 25% to 35% being singletons. The treatment is: oral pan-JAK inhibitor, 5-10 mg twice daily. The sample here was CD8+ T cells sorted from blood, taken at week 4, from a patient treated with tofacitinib. These TCRs come from a human donor with alopecia areata.

The chain joins TRBV9 to TRBJ2-5, with D tentatively TRBD2 (5 bases). The J call may be wrong; the DNA end is better matched by TRBJ2-7. This CDR3 is built from 12 residues. Germline V lookup: CDR1 SGDLS, CDR2 YYNGEE. DNA for the CDR3: TGTGCCAGCGGCGGGCTAGCCCCCGAGCAGTACTTC. This encodes CASGGLAPEQYF.

The chain recombines TRBV29-1 with TRBJ1-2, with a possible D match to TRBD1 (5 bases). The CDR3 has 11 residues. V lost 4 bases, J lost 5 bases, and 8 bases lay in between. The germline CDR1 and CDR2 sequences are SQVTM and ANQGSEA. CDR3 amino acids: CSVVTGYGYTF. CDR3 coding DNA: TGCAGCGTTGTAACAGGATATGGCTACACCTTC.

The V gene is TRBV29-1, the J gene TRBJ1-2; a possible D gene is TRBD1 (6 bases). V was trimmed by 0 bases and J by 4 bases, leaving 9 bases between them. CDR3 length equals 13 residues. Germline loops: CDR1 SQVTM, CDR2 ANQGSEA. The CDR3 region is CSVEEGAAYGYTF. The CDR3 DNA reads TGCAGCGTTGAAGAGGGGGCGGCCTATGGCTACACCTTC.

V usage is TRBV29-1 and J usage is TRBJ2-5, with D tentatively TRBD1 (6 bases). From germline, CDR1 is SQVTM and CDR2 ANQGSEA. There are 13 residues in the CDR3. V was pared by 5 bases and J by 2 bases, with 12 bases between. DNA for the CDR3: TGCAGCGTTATGGACAGCCAACAAGAGACCCAGTACTTC. Translated: CSVMDSQQETQYF.

This clone was seen a few times. The chain employs TRBV29-1 and TRBJ2-1; a weak D match, TRBD2 (5 bases). The germline CDR1 and CDR2 sequences are SQVTM and ANQGSEA. V shed 0 bases and J shed 15 bases, with 15 bases lying between them. The CDR3 has 12 residues. This CDR3 is CSVEESARRVFF. CDR3 nucleotide sequence: TGCAGCGTTGAAGAATCAGCCCGGCGGGTGTTCTTC.

This clone has just a few counts. V and J are TRBV6-5 and TRBJ2-7; TRBD2 matches 8 bases. This CDR3 comprises 15 residues. CDR1 is MNHEY, CDR2 SVGAGI, per germline. The junction had 13 bases not matched to a gene; V was cut back by 7 bases and J by 5 bases. DNA of the CDR3: TGTGCCAGCACCCCATCCGGGACTAGGTTCAACGAGCAGTACTTC. Translating it yields CASTPSGTRFNEQYF.

About this clone itself: This same CDR3 is encoded by further DNA sequences in the sample. The V call is TRBV13, the J call TRBJ2-3; D is unclear. Trimming stripped 0 bases from V and 1 base from J, with 5 bases between. The CDR3 has 14 residues. Germline V gene lookup returns CDR1 PRHDT and CDR2 FYEKMQ (reference sequence). The CDR3 spells CASSLGRGTDTQYF. The CDR3 bases are TGTGCCAGCAGCTTAGGCCGGGGCACAGATACGCAGTATTTT.

The rearrangement joins TRBV29-1 to TRBJ1-2; D may be TRBD1 (5 bases). Between the trimmed V and J ends, which lost 7 bases and 8 bases, there was a span of 17 bases. This CDR3 has 12 amino acids. Germline CDR1 is SQVTM and CDR2 is ANQGSEA. The CDR3 DNA reads as TGCAGCGCGGAAAGGGGCGGAGTAGGCTACACCTTC. Protein: CSAERGGVGYTF.

This clone was seen a handful of times. This chain connects TRBV25-1 to TRBJ2-5; D remains unclear. The V gene lost 6 bases and the J gene lost 1 base, with 6 bases spanning the gap. Germline CDR1 is MGHDK and CDR2 is SYGVNS. This CDR3 comprises 12 residues. CDR3 region: CASSQRQETQYF. The CDR3 DNA reads as TGTGCCAGCAGCCAGCGCCAAGAGACCCAGTACTTC.

There are a few counts of this clone. The chain combines TRBV9 with TRBJ2-7, with D possibly being TRBD1 (5 bases). The CDR3 loop spans 13 amino acids. Trimming shortened V by 3 bases and J by 1 base, and 8 bases separated the two germline ends. Germline CDR1 SGDLS, CDR2 YYNGEE. CDR3 bases: TGTGCCAGCAGCGGGGGCGCATCCTACGAGCAGTACTTC. This translates into CASSGGASYEQYF.

This clone was detected only a few times. This chain uses TRBV5-6 with TRBJ1-2; 10 nucleotides agree with TRBD1. Germline trimming cut 2 bases from V and 6 bases from J; bases unmatched to any gene: 10. From germline, CDR1 is SGHDT and CDR2 YYEEEE. This CDR3 is built from 16 residues. The CDR3 protein is CASSFPGQGLGDGYTF. Written as DNA, the CDR3 is TGTGCCAGCAGCTTTCCGGGACAGGGGCTTGGTGATGGCTACACCTTC.

At least ten counts were recorded for this clone. V and J are TRBV27 and TRBJ2-1; no firm D call. CDR1 and CDR2 from the germline V gene are MNHEY and SMNVEV (reference sequence). V lost 4 bases to trimming and J lost 3 bases, with 1 base between them. There are 11 residues in the CDR3. This CDR3 is CASSYYNEQFF. The CDR3 coding sequence is TGTGCCAGCAGTTACTACAATGAGCAGTTCTTC.

This clone was detected a few times. The chain combines TRBV6-1 with TRBJ2-3, with a weak D call TRBD2 (6 bases). Trimming took 10 bases from V and 2 from J, leaving 16 bases between them. From germline, CDR1 is MNHNS and CDR2 SASEGT. CDR3 length: 14 residues. In DNA, the CDR3 is TGTGCCACCCGGTGGGCGGACTACACAGATACGCAGTATTTT. This translates into CATRWADYTDTQYF.

This clone has only a few counts. The rearrangement joins TRBV6-6 to TRBJ2-5; D perhaps matches TRBD2 (6 bases). CDR3 size: 15 residues. The germline V gene encodes CDR1 MNHNY and CDR2 SVGAGI (reference sequence). With 5 bases removed from V and 2 bases from J, the gap between germline ends came to 15 bases. The CDR3 sequence: CASSISGNSQETQYF. The CDR3 coding sequence is TGTGCCAGCAGTATTAGCGGAAATTCACAAGAGACCCAGTACTTC.

The chain couples TRBV27 to TRBJ1-5; D is uncertain. CDR1 is MNHEY and CDR2 is SMNVEV in the germline V gene (reference sequence). Trimming removed 4 bases from V and 0 bases from J, with 7 bases in between. The CDR3 is 14 residues long. CDR3 region: CASSSGLSNQPQHF. The CDR3 DNA follows: TGTGCCAGCAGTTCGGGTCTTAGCAATCAGCCCCAGCATTTT.

This chain uses TRBV6-1 with TRBJ2-1; TRBD2 might be the D (6 bases). The V end was cut by 2 bases, the J end by 7 bases, with 18 bases between. Germline V CDR1 and CDR2: MNHNS, SASEGT. The CDR3 consists of 16 residues. In DNA, the CDR3 is TGTGCCAGCAGTGAAAGAGAGGGGAGGCCCTGGAATGAGCAGTTCTTC. Amino acids: CASSEREGRPWNEQFF.

The chain recombines TRBV4-3 with TRBJ2-1; D gene unclear. CDR3 size: 12 residues. The V end was cut by 0 bases, the J end by 9 bases, with 6 bases between. Looked up from germline, CDR1 is LGHNA and CDR2 is YSLEER. CDR3 bases: TGCGCCAGCAGCCAAGATTACGGTGAGCAGTTCTTC. This sequence encodes CASSQDYGEQFF.

This clone showed up just a few times. The chain uses TRBV30 and TRBJ1-1; no clear D gene. The CDR3 totals 13 residues. V was trimmed by 7 bases and J by 0 bases, leaving 12 bases between them. CDR1 is GTSNPN, CDR2 SVGIG, per germline (reference sequence). CDR3 sequence (DNA): TGTGCCTTCTCAGTGGGGATGAACACTGAAGCTTTCTTT. As protein: CAFSVGMNTEAFF.

The rearrangement links TRBV6-1 to TRBJ2-7; the D call may be TRBD1 or TRBD2 (5 bases each). The CDR3 has 15 amino acids. Trimming removed 3 bases at V and 2 bases at J, with 14 bases between. The germline V gene encodes CDR1 MNHNS and CDR2 SASEGT. CDR3 nucleotide sequence: TGTGCCAGCAGTGATACCGGGACGTATCCCTACGAGCAGTACTTC. It yields the protein CASSDTGTYPYEQYF.

The chain joins TRBV28 to TRBJ1-2; D unresolved. V was shortened by 6 bases and J by 4 bases, with 21 bases between the two germline ends. In germline, CDR1 is MDHEN, CDR2 SYDVKM. This CDR3 has 16 residues. CDR3 sequence (DNA): TGTGCCAGCAGCACAGCCCAGGCAGGAGGTCCCTATGGCTACACCTTC. This gives the protein CASSTAQAGGPYGYTF.

This clone has a handful of counts. The chain couples TRBV29-1 to TRBJ2-7; a possible D gene is TRBD2 (6 bases). The length of the CDR3 is 11 residues. Trimming took 4 bases from V and 5 from J, leaving 9 bases between them. CDR1 is SQVTM, CDR2 ANQGSEA, per germline. The CDR3 bases are TGCAGCGTTGTGGAGGGGAACGAGCAGTACTTC. Translating it yields CSVVEGNEQYF.

This clone was picked up a small number of times. This chain uses TRBV30 with TRBJ2-1; 10 bases match TRBD2. Germline CDR1 reads GTSNPN; CDR2 reads SVGIG (reference sequence). This CDR3 comprises 14 residues. V shed 5 bases, J shed 6 bases, and the junction held 7 bases outside the gene matches. The CDR3, as DNA: TGTGCCTGGGGTACGGGACTAGCGATCAATGAGCAGTTCTTC. It codes for CAWGTGLAINEQFF.

The chain combines TRBV4-1 with TRBJ2-7; D not certain. Germline assignment: CDR1 MGHRA and CDR2 YSYEKL. The ends were cut back, 0 bases at V and 7 bases at J, with 10 bases in the middle. The CDR3 runs to 13 residues. The CDR3 region has the DNA TGCGCCAGCAGCCAAGATCTGACGTGGGAGCAGTACTTC. The encoded protein is CASSQDLTWEQYF.

This clone has a handful of counts. J is TRBJ2-5 and V is TRBV29-1; 9 nucleotides align to TRBD2. Losses at the gene ends were 3 bases for V and 5 bases for J; bases not matched to a gene: 7. The CDR3 consists of 14 residues. CDR1 SQVTM and CDR2 ANQGSEA come from the germline V gene. The DNA of the CDR3 is TGCAGCGTTGATTTAGCGGGAGTTGGTGAGACCCAGTACTTC. It codes for CSVDLAGVGETQYF.

This clone was counted a few times. The chain employs TRBV28 and TRBJ1-5; 9 nucleotides match TRBD1. The CDR3 runs to 19 residues. The junction had 18 bases not matched to a gene; V was cut back by 5 bases and J by 4 bases. Germline CDR1 is MDHEN and CDR2 is SYDVKM. As DNA, the CDR3 is TGTGCCAGCAGTCCCCACCCCGCCCGTACAGGGGGCTGGAATCAGCCCCAGCATTTT. Its protein is CASSPHPARTGGWNQPQHF. Variable domain in full (rest from reference TRBV28 and TRBJ1-5): DVKVTQSSRYLVKRTGEKVFLECVQDMDHENMFWYRQDPGLGLRLIYFSYDVKMKEKGDIPEGYSVSREKKERFSLILESASTNQTSMYLCASSPHPARTGGWNQPQHFGDGTRLSIL.

The V gene is TRBV30, the J gene TRBJ1-1; D call uncertain. Germline V gene data show CDR1 as GTSNPN and CDR2 as SVGIG (reference sequence). V was pared by 0 bases and J by 5 bases, with 13 bases between. The CDR3 covers 14 residues. This CDR3 is CAWSVSGRTTEAFF. The CDR3 DNA follows: TGTGCCTGGAGTGTGTCCGGGAGGACGACTGAAGCTTTCTTT.

The chain joins TRBV29-1 to TRBJ2-6, with D possibly TRBD1 on 7 matching bases. This CDR3 has 18 amino acids. The ends were cut back, 5 bases at V and 4 bases at J, with 24 bases in the middle. Germline lookup yields CDR1 SQVTM and CDR2 ANQGSEA. CDR3 in DNA: TGCAGCGTTCTAGGGGGGACAGCAGCAACCGACGGGGCCAACGTCCTGACTTTC. It is translated as CSVLGGTAATDGANVLTF.